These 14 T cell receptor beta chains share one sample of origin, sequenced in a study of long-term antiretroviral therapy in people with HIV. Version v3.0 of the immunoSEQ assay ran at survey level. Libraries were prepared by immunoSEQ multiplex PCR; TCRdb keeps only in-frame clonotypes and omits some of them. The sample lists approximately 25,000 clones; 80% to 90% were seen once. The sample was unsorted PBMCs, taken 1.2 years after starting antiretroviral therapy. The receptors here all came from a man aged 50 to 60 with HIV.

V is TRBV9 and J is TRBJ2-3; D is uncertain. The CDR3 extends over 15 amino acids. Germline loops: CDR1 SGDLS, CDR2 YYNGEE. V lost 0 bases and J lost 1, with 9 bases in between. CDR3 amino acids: CASSVVGSGTDTQYF. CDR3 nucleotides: TGTGCCAGCAGCGTAGTGGGGTCGGGCACAGATACGCAGTATTTT.

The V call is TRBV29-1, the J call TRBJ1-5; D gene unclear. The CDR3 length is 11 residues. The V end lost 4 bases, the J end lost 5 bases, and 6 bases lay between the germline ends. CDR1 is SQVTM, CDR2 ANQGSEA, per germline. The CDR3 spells CSVGRDQPQHF. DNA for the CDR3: TGCAGCGTTGGGAGGGATCAGCCCCAGCATTTT.

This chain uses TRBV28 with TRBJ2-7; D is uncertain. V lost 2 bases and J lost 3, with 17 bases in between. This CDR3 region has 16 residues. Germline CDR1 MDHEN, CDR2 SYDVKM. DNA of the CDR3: TGTGCCAGCAGTTTACCCGGGCGGCAGGTTTTCTACGAGCAGTACTTC. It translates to CASSLPGRQVFYEQYF.

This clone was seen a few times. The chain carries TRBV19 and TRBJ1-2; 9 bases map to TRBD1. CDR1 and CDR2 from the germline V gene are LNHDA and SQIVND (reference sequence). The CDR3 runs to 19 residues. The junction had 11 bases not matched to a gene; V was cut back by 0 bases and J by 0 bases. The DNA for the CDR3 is TGTGCCAGTAGTATAGATCTGAGGGGACAGGGCCTCTCTAACTATGGCTACACCTTC. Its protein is CASSIDLRGQGLSNYGYTF.

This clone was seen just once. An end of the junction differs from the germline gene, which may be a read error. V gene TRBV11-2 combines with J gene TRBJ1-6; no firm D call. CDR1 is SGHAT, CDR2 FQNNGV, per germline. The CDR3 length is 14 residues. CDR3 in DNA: TGTGCCAGCACCTTAAGAGGGATCAAGTCACCCCTCCACTTT. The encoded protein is CASTLRGIKSPLHF.

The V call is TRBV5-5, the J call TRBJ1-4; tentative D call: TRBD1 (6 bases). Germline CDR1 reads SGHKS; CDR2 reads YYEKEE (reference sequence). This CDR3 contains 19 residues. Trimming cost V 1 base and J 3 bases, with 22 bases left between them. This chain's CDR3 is CASSLRGSGSRGSNEKLFF. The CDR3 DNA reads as TGTGCCAGCAGCTTGAGGGGGAGTGGCTCGCGGGGCTCTAATGAAAAACTGTTTTTT.

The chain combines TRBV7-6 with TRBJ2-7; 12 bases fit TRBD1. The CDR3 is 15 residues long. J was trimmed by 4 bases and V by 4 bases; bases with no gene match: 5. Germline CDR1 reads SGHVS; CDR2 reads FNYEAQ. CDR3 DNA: TGTGCCAGCAGCTACCGGGACAGGGGGCCGTACGAGCAGTACTTC. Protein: CASSYRDRGPYEQYF.

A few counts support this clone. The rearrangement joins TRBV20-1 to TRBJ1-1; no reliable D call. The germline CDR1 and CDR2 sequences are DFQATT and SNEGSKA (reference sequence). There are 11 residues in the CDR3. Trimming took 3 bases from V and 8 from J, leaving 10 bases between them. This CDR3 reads CSASWEGEAFF. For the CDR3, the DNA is TGCAGTGCTAGCTGGGAAGGAGAAGCTTTCTTT.

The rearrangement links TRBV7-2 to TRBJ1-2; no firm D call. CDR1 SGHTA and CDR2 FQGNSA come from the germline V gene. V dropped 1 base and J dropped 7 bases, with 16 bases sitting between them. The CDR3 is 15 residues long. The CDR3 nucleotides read TGTGCCAGCAGCTTAGACTGGTCACTCTTACCTGGCTACACCTTC. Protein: CASSLDWSLLPGYTF.

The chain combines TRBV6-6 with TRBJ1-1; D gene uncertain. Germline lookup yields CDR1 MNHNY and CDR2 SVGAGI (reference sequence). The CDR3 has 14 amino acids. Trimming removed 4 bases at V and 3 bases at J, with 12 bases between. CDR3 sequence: CASSSDPPDTEAFF. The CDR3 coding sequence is TGTGCCAGCAGTTCGGACCCCCCGGACACTGAAGCTTTCTTT.

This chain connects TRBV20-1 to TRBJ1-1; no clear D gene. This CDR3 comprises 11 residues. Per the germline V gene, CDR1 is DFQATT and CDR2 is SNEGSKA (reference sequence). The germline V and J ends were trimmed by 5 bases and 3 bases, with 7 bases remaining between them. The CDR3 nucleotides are TGCAGTGCTCCCTTGGACACTGAAGCTTTCTTT. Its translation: CSAPLDTEAFF.

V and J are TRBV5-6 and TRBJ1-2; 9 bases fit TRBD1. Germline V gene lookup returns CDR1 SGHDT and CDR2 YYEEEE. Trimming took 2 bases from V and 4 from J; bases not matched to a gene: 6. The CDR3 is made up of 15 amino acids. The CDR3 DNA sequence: TGTGCCAGCAGCTTAACTATGGACAGGGGCTATGGCTACACCTTC. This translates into CASSLTMDRGYGYTF.

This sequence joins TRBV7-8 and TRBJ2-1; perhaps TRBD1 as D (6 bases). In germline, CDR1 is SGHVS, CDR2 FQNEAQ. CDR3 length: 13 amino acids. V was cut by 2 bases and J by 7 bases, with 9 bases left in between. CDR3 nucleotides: TGTGCCAGCAGCTTAATAACAGGGAATGAGCAGTTCTTC. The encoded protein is CASSLITGNEQFF.

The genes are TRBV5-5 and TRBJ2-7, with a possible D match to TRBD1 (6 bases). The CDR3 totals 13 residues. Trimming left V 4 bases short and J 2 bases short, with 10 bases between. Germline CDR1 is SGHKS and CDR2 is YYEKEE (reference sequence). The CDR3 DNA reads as TGTGCCAGCAGCCACAGGGAGACCTACGAGCAGTACTTC. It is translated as CASSHRETYEQYF.